Listed below are T cell receptor beta chains from one sample, sequenced in a study of blood T cell repertoires in COVID-19. Profiling relied on immunoSEQ multiplex PCR, and the TCRdb table lists in-frame clones only, not all of them. This table has about 270,000 clones, 70% to 90% appearing once. The material sequenced was peripheral blood. The receptors were gathered from a woman in her 70s with acute or convalescent COVID-19. The CDR3 runs from the conserved cysteine through the conserved F or W. A D gene is named only where the DNA matches it firmly. The size of a clone is reported for some rows only, either as once, few or many, or as a class for expanded clones.

V,D,J,size,CDR3,DNA
TRBV7-8,.,TRBJ1-5,.,CASSLGRADNQPQHF,TGTGCCAGCAGCTTGGGCAGGGCGGACAATCAGCCCCAGCATTTT
TRBV7-2,.,TRBJ1-3,.,CASSLDPLISGNTIYF,TGTGCCAGCAGCTTAGACCCACTAATCTCTGGAAACACCATATATTTT
TRBV3-1/TRBV3-2,TRBD1,TRBJ1-2,.,CASSQAGQRVSYGYTF,TGTGCCAGCAGCCAAGCGGGACAGCGCGTCAGTTATGGCTACACCTTC
TRBV19,TRBD1,TRBJ1-2,.,CASRLTGRNYGYTF,TGTGCCAGTAGGCTGACAGGGCGGAACTATGGCTACACCTTC
TRBV7-9,TRBD2,TRBJ2-7,.,CASSSSSGGAGEQYF,TGTGCCAGCAGCTCCTCTAGCGGGGGGGCGGGAGAGCAGTACTTC
TRBV3-1/TRBV3-2,TRBD1,TRBJ1-4,.,CASSQGQGDEKLFF,TGTGCCAGCAGCCAGGGACAGGGTGACGAAAAACTGTTTTTT
TRBV2,TRBD1,TRBJ2-1,few,CASSERATGGNEQFF,TGTGCCAGCAGTGAACGGGCGACAGGGGGCAATGAGCAGTTCTTC
TRBV5-5,.,TRBJ2-7,.,CASSFRGANEQYF,TGTGCCAGCAGCTTTCGGGGGGCGAACGAGCAGTACTTC
TRBV29-1,.,TRBJ1-1,.,CSGSQGMNTEAFF,TGCAGCGGTTCACAGGGAATGAACACTGAAGCTTTCTTT
TRBV6-5,.,TRBJ2-2,.,CASILRGRPTGELFF,TGTGCCAGCATTCTTAGGGGTCGGCCCACCGGGGAGCTGTTTTTT
TRBV19,.,TRBJ1-1,.,CASSFRGHLNTEAFF,TGTGCCAGTAGCTTCCGGGGACACCTGAACACTGAAGCTTTCTTT
TRBV6-5,.,TRBJ2-1,.,CASSSLNEQFF,TGTGCCAGCTCTTCCCTCAATGAGCAGTTCTTC
TRBV27,TRBD2,TRBJ2-7,.,CASSWATGSGGSYEQYF,TGTGCCAGCAGTTGGGCGACCGGTAGCGGGGGCTCCTACGAGCAGTACTTC
TRBV3-1/TRBV3-2,TRBD2,TRBJ2-1,.,CASSILAGGRNEQFF,TGTGCCAGCAGCATACTAGCGGGGGGGAGAAATGAGCAGTTCTTC
TRBV9,TRBD2,TRBJ2-5,.,CASSFTGLAGVQETQYF,TGTGCCAGCAGCTTTACAGGACTAGCGGGGGTCCAAGAGACCCAGTACTTC
TRBV5-1,TRBD1,TRBJ1-6,.,CASSTGESPLHF,TGCGCCAGTTCGACAGGGGAATCACCCCTCCACTTT
TRBV5-8,.,TRBJ1-5,.,CASSLRGRGNQPQHF,TGTGCCAGCAGCTTGCGAGGAAGGGGAAATCAGCCCCAGCATTTT
TRBV19,.,TRBJ1-1,.,CASSTPTSRENTEAFF,TGTGCCAGTAGTACCCCCACCTCACGGGAGAACACTGAAGCTTTCTTT
TRBV19,TRBD1,TRBJ1-1,.,CASRDSGVNEAFF,TGTGCCAGCCGGGACAGTGGCGTGAATGAAGCTTTCTTT
TRBV2,.,TRBJ2-6,once,CASRGDGANVLTF,TGTGCCAGCAGGGGAGACGGGGCCAACGTCCTGACTTTC
TRBV6-5,TRBD1,TRBJ1-2,.,CASSRGDYGYTF,TGTGCCAGCTCCAGGGGGGACTATGGCTACACCTTC
TRBV9,.,TRBJ2-7,.,CASSVAGQANYEQYF,TGTGCCAGCAGCGTAGCTGGGCAGGCTAACTACGAGCAGTACTTC
TRBV2,TRBD1,TRBJ1-5,few,CASVGTGGIQGNQPQHF,TGTGCCAGCGTCGGGACAGGGGGTATACAAGGAAATCAGCCCCAGCATTTT
TRBV5-1,TRBD1,TRBJ2-1,.,CASSLLGQPKAVQFF,TGCGCCAGCAGCTTGTTGGGACAGCCCAAAGCTGTGCAGTTCTTC